This T cell receptor (beta chain) was captured by sequencing in a study of identical twins. TCRdb called the 5' RACE reads again in MiXCR, with one record for every CDR3 protein. This sample has some 1,700,000 distinct CDR3 sequences, with less than 40% found just once. V was cut by 1 base and J by 1 base, with 9 bases left in between. This CDR3 region has 15 residues. Germline CDR1 reads LGHNA; CDR2 reads YNFKEQ. The clonotype originates from a newborn girl in good health. This sequence joins TRBV4-2 and TRBJ2-3; D is perhaps TRBD2 (6 bases). Sequencing was carried out using cord blood. CDR3 sequence reads: CASSQAERGTDTQYF. The CDR3 DNA reads TGTGCCAGCAGCCAAGCTGAGCGGGGCACAGATACGCAGTATTTT.